The entry below gives a single TCR beta chain sequence along with its context. These data are taken from a study of blood T cell repertoires in COVID-19. As for the study in general: The United States, Italy and Spain were the sources of the acute and convalescent COVID-19 samples. PBMCs, B-cell-depleted T cells, or T cells provided the cDNA or gDNA that made up the material.

Trimming took 6 bases from V and 14 from J, leaving 26 bases between them. CDR1 and CDR2 (germline): SGHAT, FQNNGV. The CDR3 covers 15 residues. As handled by the study authors: Amplifying reference gene primers gave estimates of nucleated cell counts. Sequencing was performed with immunoSEQ multiplex PCR; in TCRdb, only in-frame clones are kept and a portion is missing. V, J and clone size reflect that table, while D and trimming were determined from the DNA. Found here are around 130,000 clones, 84% of them singletons; the top ten hold 3.4%. The rearrangement uses TRBV11-2 and TRBJ2-1; a weak D match, TRBD2 (8 bases). The sample was PBMCs or T cells enriched from blood (not recorded which). This TCR came from a woman aged 50 to 65 with acute COVID-19. The CDR3 nucleotides read TGTGCCAGCAGTAGAGACAGGGTACCAGCGGGGGAGGAGTTCTTC. Its protein is CASSRDRVPAGEEFF. Full variable domain (rest looked up from reference TRBV11-2 and TRBJ2-1): EAGVAQSPRYKIIEKRQSVAFWCNPISGHATLYWYQQILGQGPKLLIQFQNNGVVDDSQLPKDRFSAERLKGVDSTLKIQPAKLEDSAVYLCASSRDRVPAGEEFFGPGTRLTVL.